This T cell receptor beta chain was recorded in a study of early T cells in non-severe SARS-CoV-2 infection. This clonotype showed up just a few times. From the 5' RACE reads, TCRdb called clonotypes with MiXCR, one entry per CDR3 protein. The sample has tens of thousands of distinct CDR3 sequences, about a tenth seen once. V lost 0 bases and J lost 2, with 4 bases in between. The CDR3 is 12 amino acids. CDR1 DFQATT and CDR2 SNEGSKA come from the germline V gene (reference sequence). The TCR originated in an adult who was a healthcare worker with PCR-confirmed SARS-CoV-2 infection or an uninfected control (not recorded which). The material sequenced was whole blood, taken at baseline. The rearrangement uses TRBV20-1 and TRBJ2-5; D not resolved. The CDR3 spells CSARELQETQYF. As DNA, the CDR3 is TGCAGTGCTAGAGAACTGCAAGAGACCCAGTACTTC.